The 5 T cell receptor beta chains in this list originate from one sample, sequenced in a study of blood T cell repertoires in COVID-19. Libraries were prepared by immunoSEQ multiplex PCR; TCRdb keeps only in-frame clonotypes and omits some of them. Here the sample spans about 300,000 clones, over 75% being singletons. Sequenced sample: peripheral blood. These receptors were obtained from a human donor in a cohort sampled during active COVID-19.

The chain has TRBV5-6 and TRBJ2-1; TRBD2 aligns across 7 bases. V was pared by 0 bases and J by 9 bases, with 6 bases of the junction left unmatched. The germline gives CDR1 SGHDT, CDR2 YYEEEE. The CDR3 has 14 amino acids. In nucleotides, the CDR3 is TGTGCCAGCAGCTTGGGCGGGAGAGGTAGTGAGCAGTTCTTC. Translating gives CASSLGGRGSEQFF.

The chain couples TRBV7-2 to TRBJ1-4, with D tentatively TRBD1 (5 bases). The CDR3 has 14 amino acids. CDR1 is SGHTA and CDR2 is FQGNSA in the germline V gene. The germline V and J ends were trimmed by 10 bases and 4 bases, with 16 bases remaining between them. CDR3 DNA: TGTGCCACCACAACTGGGGGGGTTAATGAAAAACTGTTTTTT. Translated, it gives CATTTGGVNEKLFF.

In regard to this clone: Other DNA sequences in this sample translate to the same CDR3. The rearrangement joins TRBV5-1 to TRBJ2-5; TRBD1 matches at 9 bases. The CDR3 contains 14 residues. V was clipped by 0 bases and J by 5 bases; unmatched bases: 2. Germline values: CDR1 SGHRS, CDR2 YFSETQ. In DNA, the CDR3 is TGCGCCAGCAGCTTGGGGACAGGGGAGGAGACCCAGTACTTC. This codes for CASSLGTGEETQYF. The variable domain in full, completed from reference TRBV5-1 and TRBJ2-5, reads KAGVTQTPRYLIKTRGQQVTLSCSPISGHRSVSWYQQTPGQGLQFLFEYFSETQRNKGNFPGRFSGRQFSNSRSEMNVSTLELGDSALYLCASSLGTGEETQYFGPGTRLLVL.

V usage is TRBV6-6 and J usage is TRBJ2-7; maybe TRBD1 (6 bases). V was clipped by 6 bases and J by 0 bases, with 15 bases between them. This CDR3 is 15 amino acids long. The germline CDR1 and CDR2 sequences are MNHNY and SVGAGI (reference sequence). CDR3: CASRKQGLYSYEQYF. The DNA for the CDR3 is TGTGCCAGCAGGAAACAGGGTCTTTACTCCTACGAGCAGTACTTC.

The CDR3 region is CASSALGQTTEAFF. CDR3 sequence (DNA): TGTGCCAGCAGCGCCCTCGGACAGACCACTGAAGCTTTCTTT. The rearrangement joins TRBV9 to TRBJ1-1; D possibly corresponds to TRBD1 (6 bases). V shed 3 bases and J shed 4 bases, with 13 bases lying between them. CDR1 and CDR2 from the germline V gene are SGDLS and YYNGEE. The CDR3 contains 14 residues.